This T cell receptor beta chain is drawn from a study of blood T cell repertoires in COVID-19. Study summary: PBMCs, B-cell-depleted T cells, or T cells provided the cDNA or gDNA that made up the material.

Original handling: Estimates of nucleated cell counts were drawn from the amplification of reference gene primers. Method: immunoSEQ multiplex PCR; TCRdb's copy keeps in-frame clones and lacks some. The V and J calls and clone size were taken over from that table, and D and trimming were inferred from the DNA. This repertoire shows 150,000 or so clones, about 85% found once; its top ten account for about 1.2%. CDR1 SGDLS and CDR2 YYNGEE come from the germline V gene. The CDR3 is 16 amino acids. V was shortened by 4 bases and J by 2 bases, with 17 bases between the two germline ends. Material for sequencing was peripheral blood. This receptor was obtained from a man aged 60-69 years who had recovered from COVID-19. V usage is TRBV9 and J usage is TRBJ2-3; D perhaps matches TRBD2 (6 bases). CDR3 bases: TGTGCCAGCAGCCTAGGAGGGAACGATGACACAGATACGCAGTATTTT. Translation gives CASSLGGNDDTDTQYF.